Below, 17 T cell receptor beta chains from the same sample are listed, as sequenced in a study of blood T cell repertoires in COVID-19. Profiling relied on immunoSEQ multiplex PCR, and the TCRdb table lists in-frame clones only, not all of them. The sample shows around 250,000 clones, approximately 91% of them seen only once. The material sequenced was peripheral blood. The source is a woman aged 35 to 49 who had recovered from COVID-19.

As to this clone: No DNA is shown, since the ends of the CDR3 on it are uncertain; the CDR3 is the one TCRdb lists. CDR3 sequence reads: CASSPGPTVGKGTF. The genes are TRBV5-1 and TRBJ1-2; the listed D gene, TRBD1, was not tested against the DNA. The CDR3 region is 14 residues in length, termini included. CDR1 SGHRS and CDR2 YFSETQ come from the germline V gene.

Here the CDR3 reads CASSPTAGTSATGELFF. CDR3 in DNA: TGTGCCAGCTCACCAACCGCCGGGACTAGCGCCACCGGGGAGCTGTTTTTT. The chain joins TRBV18 to TRBJ2-2, with TRBD2 matching over 10 bases. The V and J ends lost 2 bases and 4 bases, in that order; junction bases with no gene match: 7. Germline V lookup: CDR1 KGHSH, CDR2 LQKENI. This CDR3 has 17 amino acids. The variable domain in full, with the rest retrieved from reference TRBV18 and TRBJ2-2, is NAGVMQNPRHLVRRRGQEARLRCSPMKGHSHVYWYRQLPEEGLKFMVYLQKENIIDESGMPKERFSAEFPKEGPSILRIQQVVRGDSAAYFCASSPTAGTSATGELFFGEGSRLTVL.

With respect to this clone: The DNA is omitted, as the CDR3 cannot be located on it reliably, and the CDR3 follows TCRdb's listing. The chain links TRBV21-1 to TRBJ1-1; TRBD1 is the table's D call, not checked against the DNA. TRBV21-1 is a known pseudogene. Counting both end residues, the CDR3 totals 16 amino acids. The CDR3 is CASSKVGQGARTEAFF.

The chain carries TRBV3-1 (or the pseudogene TRBV3-2) and TRBJ1-4, with unresolved D. This CDR3 has 12 residues. V dropped 3 bases and J dropped 8 bases, with 7 bases sitting between them. The germline CDR1 and CDR2 sequences are LGHDT and YNNKEL (reference sequence). CDR3 loop: CASSQGWEKLFF. The CDR3 nucleotides are TGTGCCAGCAGCCAGGGCTGGGAAAAACTGTTTTTT.

A word on this clone: One end of the junction varies from germline; a read error may be responsible. This chain joins TRBV27 and TRBJ2-2; 9 bases map to TRBD2. This CDR3 contains 15 residues. CDR1 and CDR2 (germline): MNHEY, SMNVEV (reference sequence). CDR3 loop: CASSFSGRNPGELFF. In DNA form, the CDR3 reads TGTGCCAGCAGTTTCAGCGGGAGGAACCCCGGGGAGCTGTTTTTT.

The gene calls are TRBV27 and TRBJ2-1, with TRBD2 matching 13 bases. The V gene's germline CDR1 is MNHEY and CDR2 SMNVEV (reference sequence). J lost 8 bases, V lost 7 bases, and 11 bases had no gene match. There are 16 residues in the CDR3. The CDR3 DNA sequence: TGTGCCAGCACCCCATGGACTAGCGGGAGTATCCATGAGCAGTTCTTC. Amino acids: CASTPWTSGSIHEQFF.

This chain joins TRBV30 and TRBJ1-3; D might be TRBD1 (5 bases). Trimming shortened V by 4 bases and J by 0 bases, and 13 bases separated the two germline ends. The CDR3 is 15 amino acids. Germline V lookup: CDR1 GTSNPN, CDR2 SVGIG (reference sequence). The CDR3 DNA reads TGTGCCTGGACCCGGGAGGGGAGCTCTGGAAACACCATATATTTT. This encodes CAWTREGSSGNTIYF.

The chain has TRBV5-1 and TRBJ2-3, with TRBD1 matching 11 bases. Germline V gives CDR1 SGHRS, CDR2 YFSETQ. Trimming removed 0 bases from V and 4 bases from J; junction bases left unmatched: 1. CDR3 length equals 15 residues. This CDR3 reads CASSLGGQGADTQYF. CDR3 nucleotide sequence: TGCGCCAGCAGCTTGGGGGGACAGGGGGCAGATACGCAGTATTTT.

V gene TRBV27 combines with J gene TRBJ1-5, with TRBD1 matching 10 bases. Germline assignment: CDR1 MNHEY and CDR2 SMNVEV (reference sequence). J lost 2 bases, V lost 4 bases, and 8 bases had no gene match. CDR3 length equals 17 residues. The CDR3 DNA follows: TGTGCCAGCAGTTCTTTAGCGACAGGGGGCCGCAATCAGCCCCAGCATTTT. It encodes CASSSLATGGRNQPQHF.

This sequence joins TRBV5-6 and TRBJ2-7; D unresolved. The V end was cut by 0 bases, the J end by 4 bases, with 11 bases between. The germline gives CDR1 SGHDT, CDR2 YYEEEE. This CDR3 region has 14 residues. CDR3: CASSLGGNGYEQYF. The CDR3 nucleotides read TGTGCCAGCAGCTTGGGTGGAAACGGGTACGAGCAGTACTTC. Using reference TRBV5-6 and TRBJ2-7 for the parts outside the CDR3, the full variable domain is DAGVTQSPTHLIKTRGQQVTLRCSPKSGHDTVSWYQQALGQGPQFIFQYYEEEERQRGNFPDRFSGHQFPNYSSELNVNALLLGDSALYLCASSLGGNGYEQYFGPGTRLTVT.

On this clone: At the DNA level, this CDR3 is encoded by other sequences in the same sample as well. J is TRBJ2-3 and V is TRBV9; TRBD2 matches at 10 bases. This CDR3 spans 16 amino acids. The germline CDR1 and CDR2 sequences are SGDLS and YYNGEE. Trimming took 0 bases from V and 2 from J; bases not matched to a gene: 3. As DNA, the CDR3 is TGTGCCAGCAGCGTAGGACTAGCGGGTGCCACAGATACGCAGTATTTT. Amino acid sequence: CASSVGLAGATDTQYF.

This chain joins TRBV2 and TRBJ1-2; TRBD1 matches at 7 bases. V gave up 6 bases and J gave up 7 bases; unmatched junction bases: 11. Germline V gives CDR1 SNHLY, CDR2 FYNNEI. The CDR3 length is 14 residues. In nucleotides, the CDR3 is TGTGCCAGCAGAGACGAAGGGGGCCTGGGTGGCTACACCTTC. Its translation is CASRDEGGLGGYTF.

The chain links TRBV7-3 to TRBJ2-1; maybe TRBD2 (6 bases). CDR3 size: 13 residues. Germline CDR1 is SGHTA and CDR2 is FQGTGA. V lost 1 base and J lost 10, with 11 bases in between. The CDR3 reads CASSLRARGEQFF. In nucleotides, the CDR3 is TGTGCCAGCAGCTTAAGGGCCCGGGGGGAGCAGTTCTTC.

The genes are TRBV27 and TRBJ2-6; 7 bases agree with TRBD2. The CDR3 runs 17 residues. Trimming removed 0 bases from V and 1 base from J; junction bases left unmatched: 3. CDR1 and CDR2 (germline): MNHEY, SMNVEV (reference sequence). Written as DNA, the CDR3 is TGTGCCAGCAGTTTATCCTCCGGGGGGTCTGGGGCCAACGTCCTGACTTTC. This sequence encodes CASSLSSGGSGANVLTF.

V gene TRBV5-6 combines with J gene TRBJ2-7; 14 bases map to TRBD2. This CDR3 spans 17 amino acids. Germline loops: CDR1 SGHDT, CDR2 YYEEEE. Trimming took 0 bases from V and 5 from J; bases not matched to a gene: 7. The CDR3 region has the DNA TGTGCCAGCAGCTTGGTCGGGACTAGCGGGAGTAAGAACGAGCAGTACTTC. It translates to CASSLVGTSGSKNEQYF.

The rearrangement uses TRBV9 and TRBJ1-2; 8 bases align to TRBD1. Trimming took 6 bases from V and 1 from J; bases not matched to a gene: 11. Germline-derived CDR1 and CDR2 are SGDLS and YYNGEE. The length of the CDR3 is 16 residues. CDR3 nucleotide sequence: TGTGCCAGCACTCTGGATGGACAGGGCAGTAACTATGGCTACACCTTC. Translated, it gives CASTLDGQGSNYGYTF.

The V call is TRBV12-3 or TRBV12-4, the J call TRBJ2-7, with TRBD1 matching over 9 bases. The junction had 2 bases not matched to a gene; V was cut back by 6 bases and J by 5 bases. The CDR3 has 12 amino acids. CDR3 sequence reads: CASRQGAHEQYF. The CDR3 nucleotides read TGTGCCAGCAGACAGGGGGCCCACGAGCAGTACTTC.